The next 23 T cell receptor beta chains were all read from a single sample in a study of post-analysis software for immune sequencing data. Study-level results: TRBV5-6, TRBV5-1 and TRBV20-1 belonged to a set of roughly 5 TRBV segments that were more frequent in patients than controls.

Built from TCR beta cDNA, the libraries had unique molecular identifiers in them. MiXCR, run by TCRdb on the PCR reads, gives a single entry per CDR3 protein. The sample records about 430,000 distinct CDR3 sequences, roughly 38% being singletons. No antigen is known for these receptors. Material for sequencing was blood. The receptors derive from a girl aged 2 to 9 with multiple sclerosis.

J is TRBJ1-4 and V is TRBV7-9; the match to TRBD1 covers 8 bases. V was pared by 5 bases and J by 6 bases, with 8 bases of the junction left unmatched. The CDR3 consists of 15 residues. CDR1 is SEHNR, CDR2 FQNEAQ, per germline (reference sequence). The CDR3 nucleotides read TGTGCCAGCAGCCTCGGAAGGGGACAGGATGAAAAACTGTTTTTT. Amino acids: CASSLGRGQDEKLFF. Filled out from reference TRBV7-9 and TRBJ1-4, the complete variable domain reads DTGVSQNPRHKITKRGQNVTFRCDPISEHNRLYWYRQTLGQGPEFLTYFQNEAQLEKSRLLSDRFSAERPKGSFSTLEIQRTEQGDSAMYLCASSLGRGQDEKLFFGSGTQLSVL.

The rearrangement uses TRBV4-1 and TRBJ2-7, with 9 bases fitting TRBD1. The CDR3 runs to 18 residues. Germline V CDR1 and CDR2: MGHRA, YSYEKL. The V segment lost 3 bases and the J segment 1 base; nucleotides outside the gene matches: 13. The CDR3 DNA sequence: TGCGCCAGCAGCCACAGGGATTCCGGGACAGGGCCATCCTACGAGCAGTACTTC. The encoded protein is CASSHRDSGTGPSYEQYF.

To note about this clonotype: A junction boundary mismatches the germline segment, possibly from a read error. This chain uses TRBV12-3 or TRBV12-4 with TRBJ2-3, with TRBD2 as a possible D gene (5 bases). The CDR3 sequence is 16 residues long. CDR3 nucleotide sequence: TGTGCCAGCAGTTTGGGGAGTCTTATCGGCGCAGATGCGCAGTATTTT. This sequence encodes CASSLGSLIGADAQYF.

The rearrangement joins TRBV20-1 to TRBJ2-3; the D gene could be TRBD1 or TRBD2 (6 bases each). CDR1 DFQATT and CDR2 SNEGSKA come from the germline V gene (reference sequence). Trimming pared 4 bases from V and 1 base from J, leaving 12 bases between. CDR3 length equals 14 residues. The DNA for the CDR3 is TGCAGTGCTAAGAGGGGGGCCCGCACAGATACGCAGTATTTT. This encodes CSAKRGARTDTQYF.

The chain has TRBV12-3 or TRBV12-4 and TRBJ2-3; a weak D match, TRBD1 (5 bases). Trimming removed 6 bases from V and 3 bases from J, with 10 bases in between. CDR3 size: 13 residues. In nucleotides, the CDR3 is TGTGCCAGCAGACAGGCGAGAACAGATACGCAGTATTTT. Residues: CASRQARTDTQYF.

The chain joins TRBV6-1 to TRBJ2-7, with 10 bases identical to TRBD1. This CDR3 has 15 residues. The germline V gene encodes CDR1 MNHNS and CDR2 SASEGT. V lost 7 bases to trimming and J lost 2 bases; unmatched junction nucleotides: 8. CDR3 amino acids: CASTSRDRGAYEQYF. CDR3 DNA: TGTGCCAGCACCAGCCGGGACAGGGGAGCCTACGAGCAGTACTTC.

The J gene is TRBJ2-4, the V gene TRBV20-1; D gene unclear. CDR1 DFQATT and CDR2 SNEGSKA come from the germline V gene (reference sequence). V shed 5 bases and J shed 5 bases, with 7 bases lying between them. The CDR3 is 11 residues long. The CDR3 here is CSAHLQNIQYF. CDR3 in DNA: TGCAGTGCTCACCTCCAAAACATTCAGTACTTC.

The sample holds a few counts of this clonotype. V usage is TRBV7-3 and J usage is TRBJ2-1, with 9 bases matching TRBD2. Germline V gives CDR1 SGHTA, CDR2 FQGTGA. V lost 3 bases and J lost 4; bases outside the gene matches: 13. The CDR3 runs to 18 residues. Written as DNA, the CDR3 is TGTGCCAGCAGCTTCCAGCCCTCCGGACTAGCGAGTTACAATGAGCAGTTCTTC. Residues: CASSFQPSGLASYNEQFF. The entire variable domain, with the rest obtained from reference TRBV7-3 and TRBJ2-1, is as follows: GAGVSQTPSNKVTEKGKYVELRCDPISGHTALYWYRQSLGQGPEFLIYFQGTGAADDSGLPNDRFFAVRPEGSVSTLKIQRTERGDSAVYLCASSFQPSGLASYNEQFFGPGTRLTVL.

This clonotype was recorded only once. In DNA form, the CDR3 reads TGTGCCAGCTCATTAGGCGAGGGGAAAGCTTTCTTT. Amino acids: CASSLGEGKAFF. The rearrangement uses TRBV18 and TRBJ1-1; perhaps TRBD1 as D (5 bases). The CDR3 sequence is 12 residues long. Trimming removed 5 bases at V and 9 bases at J, with 13 bases between. Germline lookup yields CDR1 KGHSH and CDR2 LQKENI. Full variable domain (outside the CDR3, taken from reference TRBV18 and TRBJ1-1): NAGVMQNPRHLVRRRGQEARLRCSPMKGHSHVYWYRQLPEEGLKFMVYLQKENIIDESGMPKERFSAEFPKEGPSILRIQQVVRGDSAAYFCASSLGEGKAFFGQGTRLTVV.

This chain links TRBV20-1 with TRBJ1-5; tentative D call: TRBD1 (6 bases). V gave up 2 bases and J gave up 1 base, with 9 bases separating them. There are 14 residues in the CDR3. CDR1 is DFQATT and CDR2 is SNEGSKA in the germline V gene (reference sequence). CDR3 in DNA: TGCAGTGCTAGAAGTACAGGGAGCAATCAGCCCCAGCATTTT. Its protein is CSARSTGSNQPQHF.

This clonotype was observed many times. The junction departs from the called germline gene at one end, perhaps through a read error. This chain links TRBV5-1 with TRBJ2-5; D ambiguous. The CDR3 loop spans 13 amino acids. From germline, CDR1 is SGHRS and CDR2 YFSETQ. The CDR3 DNA is TGTGCCAGCAGTTTAGGAGTAGGGGAGACCCAGTACTTC. Translated: CASSLGVGETQYF.

In its sample, this clonotype was seen a few times. The CDR3 DNA follows: TGTGCCAGCAGCCAGGGACTAGTAAATGAGCAGTTCTTC. Protein sequence: CASSQGLVNEQFF. The chain is built from TRBV7-6 and TRBJ2-1; 8 bases match TRBD2. CDR3 length equals 13 residues. Germline CDR1 is SGHVS and CDR2 is FNYEAQ. V lost 5 bases and J lost 7; bases outside the gene matches: 4.

This clonotype was detected a few times. The V gene is TRBV5-1, the J gene TRBJ2-5; D gene unclear. CDR1 and CDR2 (germline): SGHRS, YFSETQ. CDR3 size: 13 residues. Trimming stripped 0 bases from V and 3 bases from J, with 6 bases between. This chain's CDR3 is CASSLDWEETQYF. DNA for the CDR3: TGCGCCAGCAGCTTGGATTGGGAAGAGACCCAGTACTTC.

About this clonotype itself: This sequence may be a read error, since a much larger clone differs from it by one base. The rearrangement links TRBV27 to TRBJ2-7; 7 positions agree with TRBD2. The J call could be wrong; TRBJ2-5 is a better fit for the DNA end. Germline-derived CDR1 and CDR2 are MNHEY and SMNVEV (reference sequence). This CDR3 has 16 residues. CDR3 loop: CASSGRGRGLGGTQYF. As DNA, the CDR3 is TGTGCCAGCAGTGGCCGGGGGAGGGGTTTAGGAGGGACCCAGTACTTC.

The chain carries TRBV6-2 or TRBV6-3 and TRBJ2-1, with 7 positions matching TRBD2. The CDR3 totals 18 residues. The V and J ends lost 5 bases and 5 bases, in that order; junction bases with no gene match: 18. Germline CDR1 and CDR2: MNHEY and SVGEGT. CDR3 loop: CASSRLRTWRETNNEQFF. CDR3 DNA sequence: TGTGCCAGCAGTCGACTGCGGACCTGGCGGGAGACAAACAATGAGCAGTTCTTC.

This clonotype was picked up a small number of times. This rearrangement joins TRBV12-3 or TRBV12-4 to TRBJ2-7; 11 nucleotides agree with TRBD2. After removal of 5 bases from V and 5 bases from J, the junction contained 8 bases not matched to a gene. This CDR3 contains 15 residues. CDR3 sequence reads: CASSHIAGGPDEQYF. The CDR3 bases are TGTGCCAGCAGTCACATAGCGGGAGGGCCCGACGAGCAGTACTTC.

This clonotype was seen only a few times. In DNA form, the CDR3 reads TGCGCCAGCAGCCAAGACGGAGGGACAGAGGTGTACGAGCAGTACTTC. Protein product: CASSQDGGTEVYEQYF. The gene calls are TRBV4-1 and TRBJ2-7; perhaps TRBD1 as D (7 bases). This CDR3 comprises 16 residues. Germline loops: CDR1 MGHRA, CDR2 YSYEKL. V dropped 0 bases and J dropped 4 bases, with 16 bases sitting between them.

The rearrangement joins TRBV29-1 to TRBJ1-5, with TRBD1 as a possible D gene (6 bases). The CDR3 extends over 13 amino acids. CDR1 is SQVTM, CDR2 ANQGSEA, per germline. Trimming stripped 6 bases from V and 9 bases from J, with 18 bases between. The DNA of the CDR3 is TGCAGCGTCCAAGGGGGGCATGGGACGCCCCAGCATTTT. Encoded protein: CSVQGGHGTPQHF. The complete variable domain, with remaining parts taken from reference TRBV29-1 and TRBJ1-5, reads SAVISQKPSRDICQRGTSLTIQCQVDSQVTMMFWYRQQPGQSLTLIATANQGSEATYESGFVIDKFPISRPNLTFSTLTVSNMSPEDSSIYLCSVQGGHGTPQHFGDGTRLSIL.

This clonotype was detected only a few times. The chain uses TRBV10-3 and TRBJ2-3; D remains unclear. CDR3 length: 15 amino acids. CDR1 ENHRY and CDR2 SYGVKD come from the germline V gene. V was shortened by 0 bases and J by 6 bases, with 13 bases between the two germline ends. CDR3 bases: TGTGCCATCAGTGAGTCGACGGCGGCTGGGGATACGCAGTATTTT. This gives the protein CAISESTAAGDTQYF.

This clonotype occurred many times. V and J are TRBV29-1 and TRBJ2-1, with 10 nucleotides matching TRBD2. CDR3 size: 16 residues. Germline V gives CDR1 SQVTM, CDR2 ANQGSEA. The trim removed 0 bases at V and 10 bases at J, leaving 12 bases unmatched. CDR3 in DNA: TGCAGCGTTGAAGACTCTCCAGCGGGAGGGCCGGAAGAGCAGTTCTTC. Protein sequence: CSVEDSPAGGPEEQFF.

This clonotype was seen at least ten times. The chain links TRBV12-3 or TRBV12-4 to TRBJ1-2; D not certain. The CDR3 is 13 residues long. V dropped 3 bases and J dropped 0 bases, with 5 bases sitting between them. The CDR3 region has the DNA TGTGCCAGCAGTTTTGGAGCTAACTATGGCTACACCTTC. The encoded protein is CASSFGANYGYTF.

The rearrangement links TRBV18 to TRBJ2-6, with 8 nucleotides matching TRBD1. V dropped 6 bases and J dropped 4; count of bases not matched to a gene: 8. CDR3 size: 16 residues. Germline CDR1 KGHSH, CDR2 LQKENI. The CDR3, as DNA: TGTGCCAGCTCCCCGGACAGGGTCTCCGGGGCCAACGTCCTGACTTTC. This encodes CASSPDRVSGANVLTF.

This clonotype was seen a few times. Germline is not matched at one junction end, which may reflect a read error. Written as DNA, the CDR3 is TGTAGTGCTAGTAAGACAGATCATCTTGGCTACACCTTC. This gives the protein CSASKTDHLGYTF. The gene calls are TRBV20-1 and TRBJ1-2; maybe TRBD1 (5 bases). The CDR3 is 13 residues long. CDR1 and CDR2 (germline): DFQATT, SNEGSKA (reference sequence).